A selection of T cell receptor beta chains follows, all from one sample in a study of blood T cell repertoires in COVID-19. Repertoires were generated with immunoSEQ multiplex PCR, while TCRdb's copy carries only in-frame clones and drops some. The sample yields fewer than 110,000 clones, about three quarters seen once. The sample comprised peripheral blood. These receptors were taken from a man in his 70s with acute or convalescent COVID-19. Both conserved end residues are part of each CDR3. D genes are given only for firm matches. The size of a clone is reported for some rows only, either as once, few or many, or as a class for expanded clones.

j_gene	v_gene	d_gene	abundance	CDR3aa	CDR3nt
TRBJ1-4	TRBV6-5	-	-	CASGVLNEKLFF	TGTGCCAGCGGAGTCCTGAATGAAAAACTGTTTTTT
TRBJ2-7	TRBV29-1	TRBD1	-	CSVLPGQATYEQYF	TGCAGCGTTTTACCGGGACAGGCCACCTACGAGCAGTACTTC
TRBJ1-6	TRBV3-1/TRBV3-2	-	-	CASSHGHRNSPLHF	TGTGCCAGCAGCCATGGACACAGAAATTCACCCCTCCACTTT
TRBJ1-2	TRBV10-1	TRBD1	few	CASSTDRVPVGYTF	TGCGCCAGCAGTACTGACAGGGTACCGGTTGGCTACACCTTC
TRBJ2-7	TRBV7-6	-	-	CASSLEQGISYEQYF	TGTGCCAGCAGCTTAGAGCAGGGAATTAGCTACGAGCAGTACTTC
TRBJ1-6	TRBV7-2	-	-	CASSLDQGRFSPLHF	TGTGCCAGCAGCTTAGACCAGGGAAGGTTTTCACCCCTCCACTTT
TRBJ2-3	TRBV18	TRBD2	-	CASSRTSGGGTDTQYF	TGTGCCAGCTCAAGGACTAGCGGGGGTGGCACAGATACGCAGTATTTT
TRBJ2-3	TRBV6-5	TRBD2	-	CASSVAGVSADTQYF	TGTGCCAGCAGCGTAGCGGGGGTGAGCGCAGATACGCAGTATTTT
TRBJ2-1	TRBV19	TRBD1	-	CASRLPGQGYNEQFF	TGTGCCAGTAGGCTACCGGGACAGGGATACAATGAGCAGTTCTTC
TRBJ1-6	TRBV19	-	-	CASSIQGGNNSPLHF	TGTGCCAGTAGTATCCAGGGAGGCAATAATTCACCCCTCCACTTT
TRBJ2-1	TRBV19	TRBD2	-	CASSPISGGPYNEQFF	TGTGCCAGTAGTCCCATTAGCGGGGGGCCATACAATGAGCAGTTCTTC
TRBJ1-1	TRBV9	-	-	CASSPRMNTEAFF	TGTGCCAGCAGCCCCAGAATGAACACTGAAGCTTTCTTT
TRBJ1-4	TRBV18	-	-	CASSPPQGSNEKLFF	TGTGCCAGCTCACCACCCCAGGGGTCTAATGAAAAACTGTTTTTT
TRBJ1-5	TRBV27	-	-	CASRETGFYSNQPQHF	TGTGCCAGCAGGGAGACAGGTTTCTATAGCAATCAGCCCCAGCATTTT
TRBJ2-1	TRBV5-6	-	-	CASSRLDSYQSSAFF	TGTGCCAGCAGCCGCCTGGACAGTTACCAGTCAAGTGCGTTCTTC
TRBJ1-4	TRBV18	TRBD1	-	CASSPNRGLEKLFF	TGTGCCAGCTCACCAAACAGGGGGCTTGAAAAACTGTTTTTT
TRBJ2-7	TRBV27	-	-	CASSDGGLYEQYF	TGTGCCAGCAGTGACGGGGGGCTCTACGAGCAGTACTTC
TRBJ2-1	TRBV11-3	TRBD1	-	CASSSRTGGGEQFF	TGTGCCAGCAGCTCACGGACAGGGGGCGGTGAGCAGTTCTTC
TRBJ2-3	TRBV19	-	-	CASSMGTTTDTQYF	TGTGCCAGTAGTATGGGGACAACCACAGATACGCAGTATTTT
TRBJ2-5	TRBV6-2/TRBV6-3	TRBD1	-	CASSHRGPETQYF	TGTGCCAGCAGTCACAGGGGTCCGGAGACCCAGTACTTC
TRBJ1-4	TRBV9	-	once	CASSVAGTNEKLFF	TGTGCCAGCAGCGTCGCAGGGACTAATGAAAAACTGTTTTTT
TRBJ2-3	TRBV6-2/TRBV6-3	-	-	CASSYTTGKRTDTQYF	TGTGCCAGCAGTTACACCACAGGGAAAAGAACAGATACGCAGTATTTT
TRBJ1-2	TRBV5-5	-	-	CASSLGGADYYGYTF	TGTGCCAGCAGCCTGGGCGGGGCGGATTACTATGGCTACACCTTC
TRBJ2-3	TRBV12-3/TRBV12-4	-	-	CASAGDTDTQYF	TGTGCCAGCGCCGGGGACACAGATACGCAGTATTTT
TRBJ1-5	TRBV2	TRBD1	once	CASSDGDRVLGQPQHF	TGTGCCAGCAGTGATGGGGACAGGGTCTTAGGTCAGCCCCAGCATTTT
TRBJ1-5	TRBV9	-	-	CASSVGQDSNQPQHF	TGTGCCAGCAGCGTGGGACAAGATAGCAATCAGCCCCAGCATTTT
TRBJ1-2	TRBV10-3	TRBD1	-	CAITRGRGDGYTF	TGTGCCATCACGAGGGGGCGCGGGGATGGCTACACCTTC
TRBJ2-3	TRBV9	TRBD2	-	CASSPAGGPKDTQYF	TGTGCCAGCAGCCCAGCGGGGGGGCCGAAAGATACGCAGTATTTT
TRBJ2-7	TRBV18	-	-	CASSPEDLYEQYF	TGTGCCAGCTCACCGGAGGACCTTTACGAGCAGTACTTC
TRBJ1-1	TRBV29-1	TRBD1	-	CSVFRGSTEAFF	TGCAGCGTTTTCAGGGGGAGCACTGAAGCTTTCTTT
TRBJ2-7	TRBV5-8	-	-	CASTGMQYF	TGTGCCAGCACCGGTATGCAGTACTTC
TRBJ2-1	TRBV7-7	-	-	CASSYHPPTRSSYNEQFF	TGTGCCAGCAGCTACCACCCCCCGACTAGGAGCTCCTACAATGAGCAGTTCTTC
TRBJ1-5	TRBV19	TRBD1	-	CASSTTGGNQPQHF	TGTGCCAGTAGTACAACAGGGGGCAATCAGCCCCAGCATTTT
TRBJ1-3	TRBV6-6	-	few	CASSTPGGSGNTIYF	TGTGCCAGCAGTACACCTGGGGGGTCAGGAAACACCATATATTTT
TRBJ1-1	TRBV9	-	-	CASSVTPSENTEAFF	TGTGCCAGCAGCGTCACTCCCAGCGAGAACACTGAAGCTTTCTTT
TRBJ1-2	TRBV16	-	-	CASSPRVGDGYTF	TGTGCCAGCAGCCCTCGCGTCGGGGATGGCTACACCTTC
TRBJ2-7	TRBV11-2	-	-	CASSMIGGEQYF	TGTGCCAGCAGCATGATCGGCGGGGAGCAGTACTTC
TRBJ2-5	TRBV2	-	-	CASSEFQRGETQYF	TGTGCCAGCAGTGAGTTTCAACGGGGGGAGACCCAGTACTTC
TRBJ1-1	TRBV18	-	-	CASSPGQSVEAFF	TGTGCCAGCTCACCGGGTCAAAGCGTCGAAGCTTTCTTT
TRBJ2-5	TRBV7-9	-	-	CASSLIGGKTQYF	TGTGCCAGCAGCTTAATAGGGGGTAAGACCCAGTACTTC